Each of the 9 T cell receptor beta chains below was sequenced from the same sample in a study of PD-1 blockade in mismatch repair-deficient tumors. Profiling relied on immunoSEQ multiplex PCR, and the TCRdb table lists in-frame clones only, not all of them. The sample has about 49,000 clones, around 77% seen once. Sequences were derived from PBMCs, sampled before pembrolizumab treatment. All receptors come from an adult with mismatch repair-deficient cancer.

Points on this clone: Relative to the germline gene, one junction end is altered; a read error may explain this. V and J are TRBV7-7 and TRBJ2-2, with D tentatively TRBD1 (7 bases). Germline V gene lookup returns CDR1 SSHAT and CDR2 FNYEAQ (reference sequence). The CDR3 length is 16 residues. The CDR3 DNA sequence: TGTGCTAGCAGCCCAAGCAGGGGGGCGAACACCGGGGAGCTGTTTTTT. This gives the protein CASSPSRGANTGELFF.

The chain combines TRBV9 with TRBJ2-1; D not certain. This CDR3 has 13 amino acids. CDR1 and CDR2 from the germline V gene are SGDLS and YYNGEE. V was trimmed by 0 bases and J by 6 bases, leaving 7 bases between them. CDR3 DNA sequence: TGTGCCAGCAGCGTAGGGTACCCCAATGAGCAGTTCTTC. Translating it yields CASSVGYPNEQFF.

This clone was recorded only once. The chain links TRBV7-6 to TRBJ1-5; 7 bases fit TRBD1. Germline values: CDR1 SGHVS, CDR2 FNYEAQ. This CDR3 has 15 residues. J gave up 2 bases and V 1 base, and 2 bases lay outside the gene matches. The CDR3 DNA is TGTGCCAGCAGCTTAGAACAGGGGCGCAATCAGCCCCAGCATTTT. Translated, it gives CASSLEQGRNQPQHF.

In DNA form, the CDR3 reads TGCAGTACCCAGTTGAACACTGAAGCTTTCTTT. Its translation is CSTQLNTEAFF. V gene TRBV20-1 combines with J gene TRBJ1-1; no firm D call. The germline V and J ends were trimmed by 8 bases and 0 bases, with 7 bases remaining between them. There are 11 residues in the CDR3. Germline CDR1 DFQATT, CDR2 SNEGSKA (reference sequence).

The rearrangement joins TRBV29-1 to TRBJ1-1; TRBD1 is a possible D gene (6 bases). The CDR3 is 13 residues long. Trimming took off 4 bases at V and 2 bases at J, with 11 bases between the two ends. CDR1 and CDR2 from the germline V gene are SQVTM and ANQGSEA. CDR3 bases: TGCAGCGTTGGTTCGGACAGCAACACTGAAGCTTTCTTT. It translates to CSVGSDSNTEAFF.

The chain is built from TRBV7-3 and TRBJ2-3, with D possibly being TRBD2 (6 bases). This CDR3 comprises 14 residues. Trimming removed 5 bases at V and 0 bases at J, with 9 bases between. The germline CDR1 and CDR2 sequences are SGHTA and FQGTGA. The CDR3 reads CASSPGTSTDTQYF. Here the CDR3 DNA reads TGTGCCAGCAGCCCGGGGACTAGCACAGATACGCAGTATTTT.

The genes are TRBV5-1 and TRBJ1-5; D gene uncertain. The length of the CDR3 is 15 residues. Germline V gives CDR1 SGHRS, CDR2 YFSETQ. Trimming stripped 0 bases from V and 0 bases from J, with 7 bases between. The CDR3 DNA is TGCGCCAGCAGCTTGGACGTATATAGCAATCAGCCCCAGCATTTT. Its translation is CASSLDVYSNQPQHF.

This clone came up a few times. In DNA, the CDR3 is TGTGCCAGCAGTGGGACAGGTTTCAATCAGCCCCAGCATTTT. It translates to CASSGTGFNQPQHF. This rearrangement joins TRBV6-1 to TRBJ1-5; 7 nucleotides match TRBD1. Germline-derived CDR1 and CDR2 are MNHNS and SASEGT. The J segment lost 3 bases and the V segment lost 4 bases, leaving 3 bases of the junction unmatched. The CDR3 extends over 14 amino acids.

This clone was seen just once. This chain links TRBV27 with TRBJ2-3; TRBD2 agrees at 12 bases. This CDR3 spans 18 amino acids. CDR1 and CDR2 from the germline V gene are MNHEY and SMNVEV (reference sequence). Trimming cost V 2 bases and J 0 bases; bases outside gene matches: 6. The CDR3 region has the DNA TGTGCCAGCAGTTTAGGTCTAGCGGGAGGGCTGAGCACAGATACGCAGTATTTT. This encodes CASSLGLAGGLSTDTQYF.